This TCR beta chain emerged from a study of blood T cells in healthy people across ages. Study-wide points: When one million T cells were used, diversity estimates were thought to be underestimates.

The authors ran a second PCR of about 6 to 11 cycles using a sample-barcoded 5' primer and a J-beta primer mix. CDR3-containing paired-end reads numbered at least 2.5 million in each sample. TCRdb analysed the 5' RACE reads with MiXCR anew, one entry per CDR3 protein. The table lists about 730,000 distinct CDR3 sequences, 43% of them singletons, with 20% to 25% in the top ten. As concerns this clonotype: Its antigen is not identified.

The sequencing input was blood. The clonotype originates from an older woman in good health.

As DNA, the CDR3 is TGTGCCAGCAGTGAAGCGATAAGCTCCTACGAGCAGTACTTC. It translates to CASSEAISSYEQYF. The chain carries TRBV2 and TRBJ2-7, with D uncertain. CDR1 is SNHLY and CDR2 is FYNNEI in the germline V gene. V was clipped by 0 bases and J by 0 bases, with 6 bases between them. The CDR3 extends over 14 amino acids.